This TCR beta chain was retrieved from a study of T cell clonality in common variable immunodeficiency. Notes on the study in general: CVID subjects shared fewer TCRbeta clones than healthy controls did.

Profiling relied on immunoSEQ multiplex PCR, and the TCRdb table lists in-frame clones only, not all of them. This table holds 35,000 or so clones with no singletons; the top ten claim 0.8% to 1%. Ten or more counts support this clone. Its antigen remains unknown. The read ends 3 residues early relative to the CDR3; the germline J gene fills the gap. The CDR3 extends over 18 amino acids. The ends lost 0 bases at V and 2 bases at J; junction bases unmatched: 11. CDR1 and CDR2 (germline): SGHRS, YFSETQ. This chain connects TRBV5-1 to TRBJ2-3, with 8 bases aligning to TRBD2. The sequenced sample was peripheral blood mononuclear cells. The receptor was derived from a person between 18 and 75 years old in good health. The part of the CDR3 DNA that was read is TGCGCCAGCAGCTTGGCCCTAGCGGGCCGTCCCAACACAGATACG. Its protein is CASSLALAGRPNTDT. The whole CDR3 is CASSLALAGRPNTDTQYF.